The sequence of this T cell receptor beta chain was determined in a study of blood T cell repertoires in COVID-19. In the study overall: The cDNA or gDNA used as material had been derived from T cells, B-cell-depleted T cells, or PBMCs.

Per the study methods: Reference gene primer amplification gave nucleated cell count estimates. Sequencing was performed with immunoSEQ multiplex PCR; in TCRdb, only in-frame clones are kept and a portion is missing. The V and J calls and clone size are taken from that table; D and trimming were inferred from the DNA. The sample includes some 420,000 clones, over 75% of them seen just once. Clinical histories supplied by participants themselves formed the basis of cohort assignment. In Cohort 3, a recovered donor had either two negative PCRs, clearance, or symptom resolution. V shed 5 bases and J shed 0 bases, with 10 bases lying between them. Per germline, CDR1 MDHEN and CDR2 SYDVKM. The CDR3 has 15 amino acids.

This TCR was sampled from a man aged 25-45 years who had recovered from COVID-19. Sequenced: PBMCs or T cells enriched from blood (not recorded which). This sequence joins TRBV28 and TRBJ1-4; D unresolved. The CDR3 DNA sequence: TGTGCCAGCAGTCGAGAGGGATCAACTAATGAAAAACTGTTTTTT. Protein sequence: CASSREGSTNEKLFF.